Sequencing of this T cell receptor (beta chain) was carried out in a study of blood T cell repertoires in COVID-19. In the study overall: The United States, Italy and Spain were the sources of the acute and convalescent COVID-19 samples. T cells, B-cell-depleted T cells, or PBMCs provided the cDNA or gDNA that served as material.

The CDR3 is 14 amino acids. V lost 3 bases and J lost 4, with 12 bases in between. The germline V gene has CDR1 SGHRS and CDR2 YFSETQ. Original methodology: Reference gene primer amplification gave estimated nucleated cell counts. Produced via immunoSEQ multiplex PCR; TCRdb's table is partial and in-frame only. V, J and clone size were drawn from that table, and D and trimming were deduced from the DNA. The sample has approximately 77,000 clones; approximately 85% are singletons. Sequencing was performed on peripheral blood. The chain combines TRBV5-1 with TRBJ2-3; D perhaps matches TRBD2 (7 bases). The origin of this receptor is a man aged 45-60 years with COVID-19, enrolled during active disease. CDR3 protein: CASSSGGLPDTQYF. In nucleotides, the CDR3 is TGCGCCAGCAGCTCCGGGGGGCTCCCAGATACGCAGTATTTT.